These T cell receptor beta chains were read from a single sample in a study of blood T cell repertoires in COVID-19. Clones were sequenced by immunoSEQ multiplex PCR, and TCRdb holds only the in-frame ones, with some missing. Among hundreds of thousands of clones listed, 86% were seen once. Material for sequencing was peripheral blood. The source is a woman aged 30 to 39 with active or convalescent COVID-19. Each CDR3 is given with its conserved first and last residue. Fields, in order: D gene, J gene, V gene, CDR3 protein. D genes are given only for firm matches.

TRBD2,TRBJ2-7,TRBV27,CASGWGGSYEQYF
.,TRBJ1-1,TRBV7-9,CASSSQQPTEAFF
.,TRBJ1-2,TRBV25-1,CASSDHPDSYGYTF
.,TRBJ1-1,TRBV19,CASINTVNTEAFF
TRBD1,TRBJ1-1,TRBV11-2,CASSFDRGTEAFF
.,TRBJ1-1,TRBV12-3/TRBV12-4,CASSLQNTEAFF
.,TRBJ2-7,TRBV5-4,CASSLKESSYEQYF
.,TRBJ1-6,TRBV30,CAWSVVENSPLHF
.,TRBJ1-2,TRBV5-6,CASSSDNNYGYTF
.,TRBJ2-1,TRBV24-1,CATSDSLLDEQFF
.,TRBJ2-7,TRBV27,CASRMSYQMSYEQYF
.,TRBJ1-1,TRBV6-5,CASSLQGNTEAFF
TRBD1,TRBJ2-7,TRBV28,CASSLGTGAYEQYF
.,TRBJ1-1,TRBV19,CASSILTEGTEAFF
.,TRBJ1-2,TRBV5-4,CASKMGGLTSFYGYTF
TRBD1,TRBJ2-7,TRBV7-8,CASSLDGTGGIEQYF
.,TRBJ2-1,TRBV7-2,CASSLGATPSGDEQFF
.,TRBJ1-2,TRBV18,CASSKVPHGGYGYTF
.,TRBJ1-1,TRBV6-1,CASSDVGAPTEAFF
.,TRBJ1-5,TRBV4-1,CASSLDRDYSNQPQHF
.,TRBJ1-2,TRBV4-1,CASSPPGQSNYGYTF
.,TRBJ1-3,TRBV7-8,CASSPTLGADTIYF
TRBD1,TRBJ1-5,TRBV6-2/TRBV6-3,CASSYSGQELNQPQHF
TRBD2,TRBJ2-3,TRBV27,CASTTTAGGRIDTQYF
TRBD1,TRBJ1-2,TRBV4-1,CASSQGSDRGAGYGYTF
.,TRBJ1-2,TRBV2,CASSTPGTGGIGYTF
.,TRBJ2-2,TRBV5-8,CASSRGTGELFF
.,TRBJ2-2,TRBV11-1,CASSAITGELFF
TRBD1,TRBJ1-5,TRBV5-1,CASSGTTGGICNQPQHF
.,TRBJ2-1,TRBV24-1,CATSDPELPNNEQFF
TRBD1,TRBJ2-6,TRBV4-1,CASSRRQGAAGANVLTF
.,TRBJ2-2,TRBV5-1,CASSLTTPSGGELFF